The 7 T cell receptor beta chains listed next were all sequenced from one sample in a study of blood T cell repertoires in COVID-19 (dated by TCRdb to the early 2020s). Library preparation employed the immunoSEQ multiplex PCR assay. What TCRdb holds here is the immuneACCESS table cut down to in-frame rearrangements. Part of the clones is not present; checked against another copy, under half of the missing clones reflect an unresolved V gene, and the others are unexplained. This sample holds under 300,000 clones; roughly 88% were observed only once. The top ten clonotypes cover approximately 1.3% of the sample. Material: peripheral blood. These receptors were collected from a woman aged 40 to 50 who had recovered from COVID-19.

This chain links TRBV29-1 with TRBJ1-1; the D gene is possibly TRBD1 (5 bases). CDR3 length: 12 amino acids. V gave up 6 bases and J gave up 1 base, with 9 bases separating them. Germline V lookup: CDR1 SQVTM, CDR2 ANQGSEA. The CDR3 DNA follows: TGCAGCGTCTGCAGGGCGAACACTGAAGCTTTCTTT. Protein: CSVCRANTEAFF.

The chain couples TRBV7-2 to TRBJ2-3; D is possibly TRBD1 (6 bases). Germline CDR1 SGHTA, CDR2 FQGNSA. CDR3 length: 17 amino acids. V was pared by 2 bases and J by 1 base, with 16 bases between. The chain's CDR3 is CASSLSTGLLGTDTQYF. CDR3 bases: TGTGCCAGCAGCTTAAGTACAGGGCTGCTCGGCACAGATACGCAGTATTTT.

This sequence joins TRBV5-5 and TRBJ2-5, with D perhaps TRBD1 (5 bases). Trimming pared 3 bases from V and 4 bases from J, leaving 16 bases between. The CDR3 runs to 15 residues. Germline V gene sequence: CDR1 SGHKS, CDR2 YYEKEE (reference sequence). CDR3 DNA sequence: TGTGCCAGCAGCTCCCCCCAGGGAAAAGGAGAGACCCAGTACTTC. It encodes CASSSPQGKGETQYF.

This clone was seen once. V gene TRBV9 combines with J gene TRBJ1-4; no definite D call. Germline CDR1 SGDLS, CDR2 YYNGEE. V was shortened by 0 bases and J by 3 bases, with 9 bases between the two germline ends. This CDR3 spans 15 amino acids. CDR3 nucleotides: TGTGCCAGCAGCGTAGCCCCTACGTCTAATGAAAAACTGTTTTTT. Its protein is CASSVAPTSNEKLFF.

The CDR3 spells CASSQSSGVYNEQFF. In DNA, the CDR3 is TGTGCCAGCAGCCAAAGTAGCGGGGTCTACAATGAGCAGTTCTTC. The chain couples TRBV4-2 to TRBJ2-1; 8 nucleotides match TRBD2. Germline-derived CDR1 and CDR2 are LGHNA and YNFKEQ. V lost 2 bases to trimming and J lost 3 bases; unmatched junction nucleotides: 3. The CDR3 has 15 residues.

The chain uses TRBV7-3 and TRBJ1-6; tentatively, D is TRBD1 (5 bases). The CDR3 sequence is 13 residues long. In germline, CDR1 is SGHTA, CDR2 FQGTGA. Trimming pared 5 bases from V and 10 bases from J, leaving 12 bases between. For the CDR3, the DNA is TGTGCCAGCAGCCTAGGGGTGTTGTCACCCCTCCACTTT. It is translated as CASSLGVLSPLHF.

This chain joins TRBV7-2 and TRBJ2-7, with TRBD2 as a possible D gene (5 bases). The germline gives CDR1 SGHTA, CDR2 FQGNSA. V lost 4 bases, J lost 7 bases, and 14 bases lay in between. The CDR3 loop spans 13 amino acids. The CDR3 DNA is TGTGCCAGCAGCTCCTGGGCCTCGGGGGAGCAGTACTTC. It specifies CASSSWASGEQYF.